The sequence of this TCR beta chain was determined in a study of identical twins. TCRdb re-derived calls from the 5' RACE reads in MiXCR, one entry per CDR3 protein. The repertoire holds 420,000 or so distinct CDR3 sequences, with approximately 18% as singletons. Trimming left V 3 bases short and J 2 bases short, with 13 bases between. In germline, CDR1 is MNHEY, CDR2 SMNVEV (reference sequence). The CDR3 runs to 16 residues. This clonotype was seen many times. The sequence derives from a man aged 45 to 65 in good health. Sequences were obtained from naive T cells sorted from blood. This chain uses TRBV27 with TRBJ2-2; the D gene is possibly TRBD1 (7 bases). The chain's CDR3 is CASSLIGGGNTGELFF. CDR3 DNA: TGTGCCAGCAGTTTGATAGGAGGGGGCAACACCGGGGAGCTGTTTTTT.